A single sample is the source of the 31 T cell receptor beta chains below, sequenced in a study of graft-versus-host responses after intestinal transplantation. The antigens for these receptors are not known. Sequenced by immunoSEQ multiplex PCR; TCRdb stores in-frame clones only, minus some. The sample carries tens of thousands of clones, 90% recorded once. Sequences were derived from unstimulated CD4+ T cells sorted from spleen or lymph node cells, sampled before intestinal transplant. Receptor source: a human donor who received an intestinal transplant.

The rearrangement uses TRBV27 and TRBJ1-1; 8 bases are a match to TRBD1. Trimming removed 5 bases from V and 1 base from J; junction bases left unmatched: 3. CDR1 and CDR2 from the germline V gene are MNHEY and SMNVEV (reference sequence). The CDR3 loop spans 14 amino acids. CDR3 protein: CASSLDRGNTEAFF. The DNA of the CDR3 is TGTGCCAGCAGTCTCGACAGGGGGAACACTGAAGCTTTCTTT.

V gene TRBV27 combines with J gene TRBJ1-2, with TRBD1 identical over 9 bases. The germline CDR1 and CDR2 sequences are MNHEY and SMNVEV (reference sequence). J lost 0 bases, V lost 6 bases, and 11 bases had no gene match. This CDR3 has 17 residues. The CDR3 protein is CASRTRGQGIPNYGYTF. Written as DNA, the CDR3 is TGTGCCAGCAGGACAAGGGGACAGGGTATCCCTAACTATGGCTACACCTTC.

The chain employs TRBV4-2 and TRBJ2-3, with D tentatively TRBD2 (6 bases). Germline CDR1 LGHNA, CDR2 YNFKEQ. V was clipped by 6 bases and J by 4 bases, with 17 bases between them. The CDR3 consists of 15 residues. In DNA, the CDR3 is TGTGCCAGCAGACGGAGCCGGGGGATTTCAGATACGCAGTATTTT. It yields the protein CASRRSRGISDTQYF.

A single count supports this clone. CDR3 in DNA: TGCGCCAGCAGCTTGGGACTAGTCGGGGAGACCCAGTACTTC. It yields the protein CASSLGLVGETQYF. This sequence joins TRBV5-1 and TRBJ2-5; D is perhaps TRBD2 (6 bases). Germline CDR1 reads SGHRS; CDR2 reads YFSETQ. This CDR3 has 14 amino acids. The germline V and J ends were trimmed by 0 bases and 5 bases, with 11 bases remaining between them.

The chain uses TRBV7-3 and TRBJ1-1, with a tentative D call TRBD1 (5 bases). CDR1 is SGHTA and CDR2 is FQGTGA in the germline V gene. V was clipped by 3 bases and J by 6 bases, with 11 bases between them. The CDR3 sequence is 13 residues long. The CDR3 DNA reads TGTGCCAGCAGCTTCAGGAGGGACTCTGAAGCTTTCTTT. This sequence encodes CASSFRRDSEAFF.

This clone occurred a few times. The rearrangement uses TRBV4-2 and TRBJ2-2; perhaps TRBD1 as D (6 bases). The CDR3 covers 15 residues. Germline assignment: CDR1 LGHNA and CDR2 YNFKEQ. Trimming cost V 2 bases and J 5 bases, with 12 bases left between them. The CDR3 here is CASSQTPGETGELFF. The CDR3 DNA is TGTGCCAGCAGCCAAACCCCAGGGGAAACCGGGGAGCTGTTTTTT.

This chain connects TRBV27 to TRBJ1-3; D gene unclear. V was cut by 0 bases and J by 4 bases, with 7 bases left in between. The CDR3 has 14 amino acids. The germline V gene encodes CDR1 MNHEY and CDR2 SMNVEV (reference sequence). The CDR3 DNA sequence: TGTGCCAGCAGTTTATCCGGGTGGGGAAACACCATATATTTT. Residues: CASSLSGWGNTIYF.

The chain has TRBV5-4 and TRBJ1-1; a weak D match, TRBD1 (5 bases). V lost 1 base and J lost 0, with 13 bases in between. The V gene's germline CDR1 is SGHNT and CDR2 YYREEE (reference sequence). The CDR3 sequence is 16 residues long. CDR3 loop: CASSLSFRAMNTEAFF. CDR3 nucleotides: TGTGCCAGCAGCTTGAGTTTCAGGGCCATGAACACTGAAGCTTTCTTT. Looking up the rest from reference TRBV5-4 and TRBJ1-1 gives the full variable domain: ETGVTQSPTHLIKTRGQQVTLRCSSQSGHNTVSWYQQALGQGPQFIFQYYREEENGRGNFPPRFSGLQFPNYSSELNVNALELDDSALYLCASSLSFRAMNTEAFFGQGTRLTVV.

The chain has TRBV6-5 and TRBJ1-1, with 10 nucleotides matching TRBD1. The CDR3 sequence is 14 residues long. V shed 6 bases, J shed 3 bases, and the junction held 4 bases outside the gene matches. Per germline, CDR1 MNHEY and CDR2 SVGAGI. The CDR3 sequence: CASRRTGGDTEAFF. The CDR3 DNA reads as TGTGCCAGCAGGCGGACAGGGGGGGACACTGAAGCTTTCTTT.

The count of this clone is one. The rearrangement uses TRBV11-3 and TRBJ2-1; 7 nucleotides agree with TRBD1. The germline V gene has CDR1 SGHNT and CDR2 YENEEA. CDR3 length equals 13 residues. With 5 bases clipped from V and 5 bases from J, the junction kept 3 bases outside the gene matches. CDR3 DNA sequence: TGTGCCAGCAGCCAAGGGGGCCACAATGAGCAGTTCTTC. Amino acid sequence: CASSQGGHNEQFF.

This chain joins TRBV11-2 and TRBJ1-2, with TRBD1 matching over 7 bases. The CDR3 covers 16 residues. Trimming removed 5 bases from V and 5 bases from J; junction bases left unmatched: 14. CDR1 is SGHAT and CDR2 is FQNNGV in the germline V gene. CDR3 in amino acids: CASSHLIQDREYGYTF. The CDR3 nucleotides read TGTGCCAGCAGCCATCTAATCCAAGACAGGGAATATGGCTACACCTTC. Combining the CDR3 with reference TRBV11-2 and TRBJ1-2 gives the whole variable domain EAGVAQSPRYKIIEKRQSVAFWCNPISGHATLYWYQQILGQGPKLLIQFQNNGVVDDSQLPKDRFSAERLKGVDSTLKIQPAKLEDSAVYLCASSHLIQDREYGYTFGSGTRLTVV.

In DNA form, the CDR3 reads TGTGCCAGCACCGCGAGAGGCAGCTCCTACGAGCAGTACTTC. Amino acid sequence: CASTARGSSYEQYF. The rearrangement joins TRBV19 to TRBJ2-7, with D unclear. CDR1 LNHDA and CDR2 SQIVND come from the germline V gene (reference sequence). Trimming pared 9 bases from V and 0 bases from J, leaving 15 bases between. The CDR3 has 14 amino acids.

The CDR3 DNA follows: TGTGCCAGCAGCTTAGGTGGCGGGGGCCGGGGAGAGACCCAGTACTTC. Translation: CASSLGGGGRGETQYF. The J gene is TRBJ2-5, the V gene TRBV7-9; the D gene is possibly TRBD2 (7 bases). V lost 1 base and J lost 4, with 16 bases in between. Germline CDR1 SEHNR, CDR2 FQNEAQ (reference sequence). The CDR3 is 16 residues long.

V is TRBV6-6 and J is TRBJ1-5; D is undetermined. Trimming removed 5 bases at V and 2 bases at J, with 7 bases between. This CDR3 is 13 amino acids long. Germline V gene data show CDR1 as MNHNY and CDR2 as SVGAGI (reference sequence). CDR3 bases: TGTGCCAGCAGTCGGGATGGCAATCAGCCCCAGCATTTT. Its translation: CASSRDGNQPQHF.

This chain links TRBV2 with TRBJ2-7; unclear D gene. The CDR3 extends over 11 amino acids. Trimming stripped 4 bases from V and 3 bases from J, with 4 bases between. Germline CDR1 SNHLY, CDR2 FYNNEI. DNA of the CDR3: TGTGCCAGCAGTGCTTACTACGAGCAGTACTTC. Translating it yields CASSAYYEQYF.

The rearrangement uses TRBV6-5 and TRBJ2-1; the match to TRBD2 covers 13 bases. With 4 bases clipped from V and 9 bases from J, the junction kept 3 bases outside the gene matches. The CDR3 is 14 amino acids. Germline assignment: CDR1 MNHEY and CDR2 SVGAGI. CDR3: CASSFRLAGGEQFF. CDR3 nucleotides: TGTGCCAGCAGTTTCCGACTAGCGGGGGGTGAGCAGTTCTTC.

The J gene is TRBJ1-4, the V gene TRBV2; D not resolved. V was clipped by 4 bases and J by 5 bases, with 17 bases between them. The CDR3 length is 16 residues. The germline V gene has CDR1 SNHLY and CDR2 FYNNEI. CDR3 in amino acids: CASSAGWPNLNEKLFF. The CDR3 nucleotides read TGTGCCAGCAGTGCCGGGTGGCCTAATTTAAATGAAAAACTGTTTTTT.

The chain combines TRBV19 with TRBJ2-7; 9 nucleotides line up with TRBD2. Looked up from germline, CDR1 is LNHDA and CDR2 is SQIVND (reference sequence). The CDR3 is made up of 14 amino acids. V shed 5 bases and J 2 bases; nucleotides not matched to a gene: 4. In DNA, the CDR3 is TGTGCCAGTAGTCCCCGCGGGGGGGCCTACGAGCAGTACTTC. This sequence encodes CASSPRGGAYEQYF.

This chain uses TRBV5-1 with TRBJ2-5; unclear D gene. Trimming took 0 bases from V and 4 from J, leaving 10 bases between them. This CDR3 comprises 14 residues. Per the germline V gene, CDR1 is SGHRS and CDR2 is YFSETQ. The CDR3 is CASSLDLSRETQYF. The CDR3 DNA is TGCGCCAGCAGCTTGGACCTATCCCGAGAGACCCAGTACTTC.

The chain has TRBV10-3 and TRBJ2-2, with D possibly being TRBD1 (6 bases). This CDR3 is 14 amino acids long. Germline assignment: CDR1 ENHRY and CDR2 SYGVKD. Trimming stripped 8 bases from V and 7 bases from J, with 17 bases between. CDR3 DNA sequence: TGTGCCATCGGCGAACAGGGTTCGGTCGGGGAGCTGTTTTTT. Its protein product is CAIGEQGSVGELFF.

The V and J genes are TRBV2 and TRBJ2-1; a weak D match, TRBD2 (6 bases). Germline V gene data show CDR1 as SNHLY and CDR2 as FYNNEI. This CDR3 spans 12 amino acids. V gave up 3 bases and J gave up 11 bases, with 11 bases separating them. CDR3 in DNA: TGTGCCAGCAGTGAGGGAGCGGGCCAGCAGTTCTTC. Protein product: CASSEGAGQQFF.

The gene calls are TRBV7-2 and TRBJ2-7; 9 nucleotides align to TRBD1. CDR3 length equals 15 residues. Germline V gene data show CDR1 as SGHTA and CDR2 as FQGNSA. The ends lost 4 bases at V and 3 bases at J; junction bases unmatched: 7. In DNA, the CDR3 is TGTGCCAGCAGCTCCTTGGGGACAGGGTTCTACGAGCAGTACTTC. Protein: CASSSLGTGFYEQYF.

This chain links TRBV19 with TRBJ1-1; 7 bases are shared with TRBD1. The CDR3 is made up of 16 amino acids. V was pared by 7 bases and J by 0 bases, with 11 bases of the junction left unmatched. Germline assignment: CDR1 LNHDA and CDR2 SQIVND (reference sequence). This CDR3 is CASTHGTVLMNTEAFF. The CDR3 nucleotides read TGTGCCAGTACCCACGGGACAGTCCTAATGAACACTGAAGCTTTCTTT. The whole variable domain, remainder taken from reference TRBV19 and TRBJ1-1, is DGGITQSPKYLFRKEGQNVTLSCEQNLNHDAMYWYRQDPGQGLRLIYYSQIVNDFQKGDIAEGYSVSREKKESFPLTVTSAQKNPTAFYLCASTHGTVLMNTEAFFGQGTRLTVV.

The chain links TRBV10-3 to TRBJ1-2; 9 bases match TRBD1. The J segment lost 5 bases and the V segment lost 7 bases, leaving 5 bases of the junction unmatched. Germline lookup yields CDR1 ENHRY and CDR2 SYGVKD. CDR3 length equals 13 residues. The CDR3 reads CAITPDRGYGYTF. As DNA, the CDR3 is TGTGCCATCACCCCGGACAGGGGTTATGGCTACACCTTC.

The chain has TRBV27 and TRBJ1-5, with D uncertain. The CDR3 has 14 residues. Germline CDR1 is MNHEY and CDR2 is SMNVEV (reference sequence). V was trimmed by 5 bases and J by 0 bases, leaving 8 bases between them. The CDR3 DNA is TGTGCCAGCAGTCCAACAAGTAGCAATCAGCCCCAGCATTTT. This codes for CASSPTSSNQPQHF.

The genes are TRBV28 and TRBJ1-5; D ambiguous. V was clipped by 5 bases and J by 5 bases, with 10 bases between them. The CDR3 is 13 amino acids. Germline V CDR1 and CDR2: MDHEN, SYDVKM. Here the CDR3 DNA reads TGTGCCAGCAGTCGGGTGGTCGATCAGCCCCAGCATTTT. It encodes CASSRVVDQPQHF.

CDR3 sequence (DNA): TGTGCCAGCAGTGCAGCCGGGACAGGGGATTCTGGCTACACCTTC. Translating it yields CASSAAGTGDSGYTF. This chain joins TRBV6-1 and TRBJ1-2; 10 positions match TRBD1. Germline V lookup: CDR1 MNHNS, CDR2 SASEGT. V lost 4 bases, J lost 7 bases, and 9 bases stayed unmatched. The CDR3 has 15 amino acids.

This chain links TRBV5-1 with TRBJ2-5; no reliable D call. Germline V lookup: CDR1 SGHRS, CDR2 YFSETQ. V was shortened by 2 bases and J by 2 bases, with 4 bases between the two germline ends. The CDR3 is made up of 12 amino acids. This CDR3 is CASSFGQETQYF. CDR3 sequence (DNA): TGCGCCAGCAGCTTCGGGCAAGAGACCCAGTACTTC.

The rearrangement links TRBV11-2 to TRBJ1-1, with 8 bases lining up with TRBD1. The V gene end was trimmed by 3 bases and the J gene end by 11 bases; junction bases not matched to a gene: 8. Germline V gene data show CDR1 as SGHAT and CDR2 as FQNNGV. The CDR3 is made up of 13 amino acids. The CDR3 sequence is CASSFWTGKLAFF. Here the CDR3 DNA reads TGTGCCAGCAGCTTTTGGACAGGGAAGTTGGCTTTCTTT.

V is TRBV11-2 and J is TRBJ2-7; D not resolved. CDR1 and CDR2 from the germline V gene are SGHAT and FQNNGV. V lost 5 bases, J lost 2 bases, and 4 bases lay in between. This CDR3 has 11 amino acids. CDR3 DNA sequence: TGTGCCAGCAGCGCGACCTACGAGCAGTACTTC. It translates to CASSATYEQYF. Using reference TRBV11-2 and TRBJ2-7 for the parts outside the CDR3, the full variable domain is EAGVAQSPRYKIIEKRQSVAFWCNPISGHATLYWYQQILGQGPKLLIQFQNNGVVDDSQLPKDRFSAERLKGVDSTLKIQPAKLEDSAVYLCASSATYEQYFGPGTRLTVT.

This clone is a singleton in its sample. The V and J genes are TRBV5-1 and TRBJ2-3; D gene ambiguous. V was trimmed by 4 bases and J by 5 bases, leaving 17 bases between them. CDR3 size: 15 residues. CDR1 SGHRS and CDR2 YFSETQ come from the germline V gene. Here the CDR3 DNA reads TGCGCCAGCAGCCCGGTGCCGGGTCACCAAGATACGCAGTATTTT. It codes for CASSPVPGHQDTQYF.